The entry that follows covers one TCR beta chain sequence. Its antigen is unidentified. These data originate in a study of cytomegalovirus exposure and HLA in healthy donors. Primers: 60 Vbeta forward and 13 Jbeta reverse. Assay used: immunoSEQ multiplex PCR; TCRdb lists only in-frame clones, some missing. The sample consists of around 140,000 clones, approximately 80% of them appearing once. The CDR3 is 15 amino acids. Germline lookup yields CDR1 MNHEY and CDR2 SMNVEV (reference sequence). The ends were cut back, 6 bases at V and 5 bases at J, with 19 bases in the middle. Study conclusions and caveats: TCR beta V- and J-gene trimming was later associated with a missense DCLRE1C variant.

J is TRBJ1-2 and V is TRBV27; D might be TRBD1 (5 bases). Sample: PBMCs. This TCR came from a woman aged 35 to 49 in good health and CMV-seropositive. The CDR3 loop reads CASSPRQLLGYGYTF. In DNA form, the CDR3 reads TGTGCCAGCAGCCCGAGACAGCTCCTGGGGTATGGCTACACCTTC.